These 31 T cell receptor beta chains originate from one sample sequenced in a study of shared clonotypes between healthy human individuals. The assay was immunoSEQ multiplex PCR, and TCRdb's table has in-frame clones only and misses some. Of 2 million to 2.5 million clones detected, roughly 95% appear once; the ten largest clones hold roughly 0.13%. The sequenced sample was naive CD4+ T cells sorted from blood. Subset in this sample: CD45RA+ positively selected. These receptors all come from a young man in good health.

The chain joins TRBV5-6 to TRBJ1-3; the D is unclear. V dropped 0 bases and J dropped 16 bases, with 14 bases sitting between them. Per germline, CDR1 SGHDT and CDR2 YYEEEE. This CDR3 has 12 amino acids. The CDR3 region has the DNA TGTGCCAGCAGCTTGGATATGTACGAGGTTTATTTT. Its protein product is CASSLDMYEVYF. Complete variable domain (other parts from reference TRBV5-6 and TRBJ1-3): DAGVTQSPTHLIKTRGQQVTLRCSPKSGHDTVSWYQQALGQGPQFIFQYYEEEERQRGNFPDRFSGHQFPNYSSELNVNALLLGDSALYLCASSLDMYEVYFGEGSWLTVV.

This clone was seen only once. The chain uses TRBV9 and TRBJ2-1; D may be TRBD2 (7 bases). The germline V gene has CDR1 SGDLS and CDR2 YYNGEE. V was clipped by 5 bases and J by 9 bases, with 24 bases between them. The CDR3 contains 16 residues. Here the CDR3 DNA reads TGTGCCAGCAGGGCAGGTGGTGCGGGGGCTGTAGGTGAGCAGTTCTTC. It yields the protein CASRAGGAGAVGEQFF. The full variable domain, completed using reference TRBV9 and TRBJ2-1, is DSGVTQTPKHLITATGQRVTLRCSPRSGDLSVYWYQQSLDQGLQFLIQYYNGEERAKGNILERFSAQQFPDLHSELNLSSLELGDSALYFCASRAGGAGAVGEQFFGPGTRLTVL.

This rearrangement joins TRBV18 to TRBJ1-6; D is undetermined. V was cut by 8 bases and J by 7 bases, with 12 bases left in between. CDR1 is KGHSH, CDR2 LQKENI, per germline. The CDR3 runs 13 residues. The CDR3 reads CASTEVRNSPLHF. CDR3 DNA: TGTGCCAGCACCGAGGTCCGGAATTCACCCCTCCACTTT.

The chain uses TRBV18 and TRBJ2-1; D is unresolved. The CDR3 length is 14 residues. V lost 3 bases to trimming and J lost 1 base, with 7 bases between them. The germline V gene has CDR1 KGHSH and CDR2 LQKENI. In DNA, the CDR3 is TGTGCCAGCTCACCGGACCTTTCCTACAATGAGCAGTTCTTC. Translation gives CASSPDLSYNEQFF.

The CDR3 sequence: CASSLFRGDNSPLHF. CDR3 bases: TGTGCCAGCAGTTTATTCCGCGGGGACAATTCACCCCTCCACTTT. The V call is TRBV28, the J call TRBJ1-6, with TRBD1 as a possible D gene (5 bases). The CDR3 totals 15 residues. V lost 1 base to trimming and J lost 7 bases, with 11 bases between them. Germline assignment: CDR1 MDHEN and CDR2 SYDVKM. The whole variable domain, remainder taken from reference TRBV28 and TRBJ1-6, is DVKVTQSSRYLVKRTGEKVFLECVQDMDHENMFWYRQDPGLGLRLIYFSYDVKMKEKGDIPEGYSVSREKKERFSLILESASTNQTSMYLCASSLFRGDNSPLHFGNGTRLTVT.

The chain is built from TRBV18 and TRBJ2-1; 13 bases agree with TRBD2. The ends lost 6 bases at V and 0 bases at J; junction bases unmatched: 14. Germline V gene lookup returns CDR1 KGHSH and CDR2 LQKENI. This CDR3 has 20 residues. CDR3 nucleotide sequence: TGTGCCAGCTCTTCAGCGGGGCTGACTAGCGGGGGGAACTCCTACAATGAGCAGTTCTTC. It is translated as CASSSAGLTSGGNSYNEQFF.

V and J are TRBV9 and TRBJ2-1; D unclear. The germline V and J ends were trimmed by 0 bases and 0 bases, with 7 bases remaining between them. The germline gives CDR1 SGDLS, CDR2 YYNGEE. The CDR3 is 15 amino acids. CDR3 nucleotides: TGTGCCAGCAGCGTAGTACCAAACTCCTACAATGAGCAGTTCTTC. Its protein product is CASSVVPNSYNEQFF. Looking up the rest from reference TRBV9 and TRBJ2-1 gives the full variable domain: DSGVTQTPKHLITATGQRVTLRCSPRSGDLSVYWYQQSLDQGLQFLIQYYNGEERAKGNILERFSAQQFPDLHSELNLSSLELGDSALYFCASSVVPNSYNEQFFGPGTRLTVL.

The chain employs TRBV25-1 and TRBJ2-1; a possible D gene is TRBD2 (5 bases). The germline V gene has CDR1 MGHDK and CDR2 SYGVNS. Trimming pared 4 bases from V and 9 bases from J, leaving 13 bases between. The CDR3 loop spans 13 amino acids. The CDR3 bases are TGTGCCAGCAGTGCGGTCACCCGGGGTGAGCAGTTCTTC. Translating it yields CASSAVTRGEQFF.

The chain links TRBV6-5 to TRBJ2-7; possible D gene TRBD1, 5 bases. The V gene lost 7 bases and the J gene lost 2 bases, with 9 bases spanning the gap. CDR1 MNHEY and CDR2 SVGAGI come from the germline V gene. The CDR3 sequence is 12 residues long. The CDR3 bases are TGTGCCAGCACACAGGCTACCTACGAGCAGTACTTC. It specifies CASTQATYEQYF.

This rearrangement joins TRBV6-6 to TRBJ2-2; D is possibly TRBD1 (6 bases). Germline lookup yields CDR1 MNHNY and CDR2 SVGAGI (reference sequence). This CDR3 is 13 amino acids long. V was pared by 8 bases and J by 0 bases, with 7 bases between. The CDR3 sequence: CASRTANTGELFF. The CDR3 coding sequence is TGTGCCAGCCGGACAGCGAACACCGGGGAGCTGTTTTTT.

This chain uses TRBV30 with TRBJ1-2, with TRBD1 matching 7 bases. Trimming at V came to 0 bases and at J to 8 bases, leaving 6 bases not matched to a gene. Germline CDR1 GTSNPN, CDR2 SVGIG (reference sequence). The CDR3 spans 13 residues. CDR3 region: CAWSVYRGGGYTF. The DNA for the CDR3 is TGTGCCTGGAGTGTCTACAGGGGCGGGGGCTACACCTTC.

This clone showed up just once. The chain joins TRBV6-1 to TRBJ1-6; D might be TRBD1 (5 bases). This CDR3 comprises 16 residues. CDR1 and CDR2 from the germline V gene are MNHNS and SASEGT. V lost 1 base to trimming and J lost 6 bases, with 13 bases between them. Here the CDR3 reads CASSEGGPGGNSPLHF. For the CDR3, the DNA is TGTGCCAGCAGTGAAGGGGGTCCGGGGGGTAATTCACCCCTCCACTTT.

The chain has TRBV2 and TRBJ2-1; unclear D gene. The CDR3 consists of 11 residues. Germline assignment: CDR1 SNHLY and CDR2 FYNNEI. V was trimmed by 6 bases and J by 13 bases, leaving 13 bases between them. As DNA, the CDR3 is TGTGCCAGCAGCGTCGCTGAGGTACAGTTCTTC. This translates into CASSVAEVQFF.

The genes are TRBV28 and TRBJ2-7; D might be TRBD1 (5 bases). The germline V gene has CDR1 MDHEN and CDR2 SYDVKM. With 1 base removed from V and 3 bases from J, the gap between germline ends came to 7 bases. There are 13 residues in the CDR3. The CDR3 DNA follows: TGTGCCAGCAGTTTATATCAGGGCTACGAGCAGTACTTC. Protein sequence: CASSLYQGYEQYF.

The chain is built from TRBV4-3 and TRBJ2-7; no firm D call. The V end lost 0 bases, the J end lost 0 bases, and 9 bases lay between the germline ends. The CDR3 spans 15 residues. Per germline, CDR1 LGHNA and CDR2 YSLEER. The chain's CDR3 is CASSQDPTGSYEQYF. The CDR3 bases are TGCGCCAGCAGCCAAGATCCCACGGGCTCCTACGAGCAGTACTTC.

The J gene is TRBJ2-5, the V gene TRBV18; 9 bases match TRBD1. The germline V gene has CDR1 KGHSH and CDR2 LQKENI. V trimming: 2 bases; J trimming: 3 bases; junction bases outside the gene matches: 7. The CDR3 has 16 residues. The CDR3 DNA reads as TGTGCCAGCTCACCAAGGGGAACAGGGGGCGAAGAGACCCAGTACTTC. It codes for CASSPRGTGGEETQYF.

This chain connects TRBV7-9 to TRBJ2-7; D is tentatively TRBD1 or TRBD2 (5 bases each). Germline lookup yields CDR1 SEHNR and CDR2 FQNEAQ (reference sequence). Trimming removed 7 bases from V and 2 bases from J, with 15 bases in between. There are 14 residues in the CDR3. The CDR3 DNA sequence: TGTGCCAGCAATGCTCCGGGACCCCCCTACGAGCAGTACTTC. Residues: CASNAPGPPYEQYF. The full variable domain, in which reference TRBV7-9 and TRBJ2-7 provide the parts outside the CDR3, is DTGVSQNPRHKITKRGQNVTFRCDPISEHNRLYWYRQTLGQGPEFLTYFQNEAQLEKSRLLSDRFSAERPKGSFSTLEIQRTEQGDSAMYLCASNAPGPPYEQYFGPGTRLTVT.

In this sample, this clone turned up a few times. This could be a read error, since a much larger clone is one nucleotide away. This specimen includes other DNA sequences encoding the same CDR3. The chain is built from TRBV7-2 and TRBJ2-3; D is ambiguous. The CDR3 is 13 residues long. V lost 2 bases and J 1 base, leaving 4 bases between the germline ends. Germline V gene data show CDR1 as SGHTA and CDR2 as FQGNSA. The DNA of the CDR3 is TGTGCCAGCAGCTTACTAGGCACAGATACGCAGTATTTT. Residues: CASSLLGTDTQYF.

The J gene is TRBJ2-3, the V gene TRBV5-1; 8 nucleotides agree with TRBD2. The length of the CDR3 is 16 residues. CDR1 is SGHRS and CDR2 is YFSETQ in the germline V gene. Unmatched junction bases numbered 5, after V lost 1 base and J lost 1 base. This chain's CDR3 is CASSLLQLAGTDTQYF. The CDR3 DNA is TGCGCCAGCAGCTTGCTTCAACTAGCGGGCACAGATACGCAGTATTTT.

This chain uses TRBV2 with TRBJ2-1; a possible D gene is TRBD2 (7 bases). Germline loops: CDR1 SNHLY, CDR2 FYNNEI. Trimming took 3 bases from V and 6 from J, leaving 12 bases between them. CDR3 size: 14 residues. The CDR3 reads CASSDRGASNEQFF. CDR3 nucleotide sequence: TGTGCCAGCAGTGATCGGGGGGCCAGCAATGAGCAGTTCTTC.

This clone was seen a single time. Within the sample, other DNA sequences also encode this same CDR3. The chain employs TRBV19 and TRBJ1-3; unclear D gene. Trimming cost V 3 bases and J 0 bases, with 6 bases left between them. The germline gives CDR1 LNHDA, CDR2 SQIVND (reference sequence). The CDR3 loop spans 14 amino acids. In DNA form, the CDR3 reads TGTGCCAGTAGTATCGGCGTCTCTGGAAACACCATATATTTT. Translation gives CASSIGVSGNTIYF.

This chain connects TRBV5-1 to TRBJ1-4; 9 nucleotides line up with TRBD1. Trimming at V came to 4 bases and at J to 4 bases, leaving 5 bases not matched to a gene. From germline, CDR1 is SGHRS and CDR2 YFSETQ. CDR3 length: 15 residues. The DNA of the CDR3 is TGCGCCAGCAGCCCGGGACAGGGATTTAATGAAAAACTGTTTTTT. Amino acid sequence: CASSPGQGFNEKLFF.

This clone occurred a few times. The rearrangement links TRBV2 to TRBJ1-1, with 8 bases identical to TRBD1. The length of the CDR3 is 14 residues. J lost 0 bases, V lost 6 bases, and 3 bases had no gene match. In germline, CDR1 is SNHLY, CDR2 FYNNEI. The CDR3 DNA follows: TGTGCCAGCAGGGACAGGGTCCTGAACACTGAAGCTTTCTTT. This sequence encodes CASRDRVLNTEAFF.

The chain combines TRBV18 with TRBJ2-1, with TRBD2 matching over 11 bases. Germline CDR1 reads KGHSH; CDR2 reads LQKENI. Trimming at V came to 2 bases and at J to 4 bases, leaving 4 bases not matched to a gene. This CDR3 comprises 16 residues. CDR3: CASSPLTSGEYNEQFF. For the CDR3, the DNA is TGTGCCAGCTCACCATTGACTAGCGGGGAGTACAATGAGCAGTTCTTC.

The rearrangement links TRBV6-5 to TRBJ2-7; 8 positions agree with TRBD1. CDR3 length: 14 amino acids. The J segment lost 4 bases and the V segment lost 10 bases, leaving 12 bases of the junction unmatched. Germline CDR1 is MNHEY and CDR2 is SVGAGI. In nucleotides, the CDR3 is TGTGCCATGGAGACCGGGACAGGAGATTACGAGCAGTACTTC. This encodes CAMETGTGDYEQYF.

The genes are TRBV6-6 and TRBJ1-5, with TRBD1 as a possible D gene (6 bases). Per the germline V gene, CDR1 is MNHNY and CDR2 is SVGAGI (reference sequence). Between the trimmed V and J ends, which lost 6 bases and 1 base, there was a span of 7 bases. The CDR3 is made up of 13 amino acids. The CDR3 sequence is CASRTGSNQPQHF. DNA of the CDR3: TGTGCCAGCAGGACAGGAAGCAATCAGCCCCAGCATTTT.

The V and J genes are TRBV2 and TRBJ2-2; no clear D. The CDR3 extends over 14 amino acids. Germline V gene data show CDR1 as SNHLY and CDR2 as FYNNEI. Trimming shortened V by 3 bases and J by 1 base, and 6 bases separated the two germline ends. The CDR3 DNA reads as TGTGCCAGCAGTGAGAACAGGAACACCGGGGAGCTGTTTTTT. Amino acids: CASSENRNTGELFF.

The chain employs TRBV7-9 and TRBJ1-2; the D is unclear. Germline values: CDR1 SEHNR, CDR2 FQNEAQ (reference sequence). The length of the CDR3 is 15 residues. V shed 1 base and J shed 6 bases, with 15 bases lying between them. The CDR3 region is CASSLGVGAVNGYTF. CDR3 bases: TGTGCCAGCAGCTTAGGGGTAGGAGCCGTAAATGGCTACACCTTC.

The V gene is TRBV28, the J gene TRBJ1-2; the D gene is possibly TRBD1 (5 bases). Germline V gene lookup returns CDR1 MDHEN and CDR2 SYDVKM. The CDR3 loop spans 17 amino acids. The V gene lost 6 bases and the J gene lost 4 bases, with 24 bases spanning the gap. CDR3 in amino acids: CASSVTVMMGTFYGYTF. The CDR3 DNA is TGTGCCAGCAGCGTGACAGTAATGATGGGTACCTTCTATGGCTACACCTTC.

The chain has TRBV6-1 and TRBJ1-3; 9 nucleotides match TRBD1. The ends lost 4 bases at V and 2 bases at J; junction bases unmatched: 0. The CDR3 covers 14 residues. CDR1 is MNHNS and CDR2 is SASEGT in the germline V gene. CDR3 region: CASSGTGAGNTIYF. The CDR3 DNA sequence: TGTGCCAGCAGTGGGACAGGGGCTGGAAACACCATATATTTT.

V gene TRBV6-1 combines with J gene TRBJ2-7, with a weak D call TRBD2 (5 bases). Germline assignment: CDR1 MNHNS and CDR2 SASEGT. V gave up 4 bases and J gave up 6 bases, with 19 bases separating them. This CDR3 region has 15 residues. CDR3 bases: TGTGCCAGCAGTGGTCTGCGGGTAGGACGGGCCGAGCAGTACTTC. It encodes CASSGLRVGRAEQYF.